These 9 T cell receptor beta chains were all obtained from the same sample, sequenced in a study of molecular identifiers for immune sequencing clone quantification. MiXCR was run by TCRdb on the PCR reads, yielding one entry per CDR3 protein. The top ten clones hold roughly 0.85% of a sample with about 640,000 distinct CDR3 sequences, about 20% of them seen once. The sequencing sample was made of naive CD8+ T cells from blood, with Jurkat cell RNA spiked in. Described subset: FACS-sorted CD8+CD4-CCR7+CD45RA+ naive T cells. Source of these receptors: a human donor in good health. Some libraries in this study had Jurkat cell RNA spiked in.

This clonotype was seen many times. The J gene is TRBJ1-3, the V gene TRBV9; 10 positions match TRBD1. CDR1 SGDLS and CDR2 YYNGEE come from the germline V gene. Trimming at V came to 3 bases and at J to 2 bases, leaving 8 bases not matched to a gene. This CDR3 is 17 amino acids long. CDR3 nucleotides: TGTGCCAGCAGCGCCCCGAAAGACAGGGGGCCTGGAAACACCATATATTTT. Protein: CASSAPKDRGPGNTIYF. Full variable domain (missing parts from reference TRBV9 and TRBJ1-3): DSGVTQTPKHLITATGQRVTLRCSPRSGDLSVYWYQQSLDQGLQFLIQYYNGEERAKGNILERFSAQQFPDLHSELNLSSLELGDSALYFCASSAPKDRGPGNTIYFGEGSWLTVV.

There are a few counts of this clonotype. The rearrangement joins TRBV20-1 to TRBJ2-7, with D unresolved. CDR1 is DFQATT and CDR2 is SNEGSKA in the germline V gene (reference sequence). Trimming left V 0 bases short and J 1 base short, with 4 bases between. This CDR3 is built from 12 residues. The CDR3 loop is CSARDVSYEQYF. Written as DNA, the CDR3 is TGCAGTGCTAGAGATGTTTCCTACGAGCAGTACTTC.

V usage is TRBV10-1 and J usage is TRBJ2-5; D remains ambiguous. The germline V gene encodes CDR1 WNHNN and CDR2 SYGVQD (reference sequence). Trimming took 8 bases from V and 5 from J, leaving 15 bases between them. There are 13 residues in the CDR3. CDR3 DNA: TGCGCCAGCGCAGGCCCGGGCCGGGAGACCCAGTACTTC. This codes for CASAGPGRETQYF.

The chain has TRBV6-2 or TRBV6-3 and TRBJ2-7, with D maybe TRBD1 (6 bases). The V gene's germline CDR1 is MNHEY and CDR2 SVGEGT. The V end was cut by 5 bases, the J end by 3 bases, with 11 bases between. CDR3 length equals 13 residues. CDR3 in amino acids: CASSKGVFYEQYF. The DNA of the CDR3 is TGTGCCAGCAGTAAGGGGGTATTCTACGAGCAGTACTTC.

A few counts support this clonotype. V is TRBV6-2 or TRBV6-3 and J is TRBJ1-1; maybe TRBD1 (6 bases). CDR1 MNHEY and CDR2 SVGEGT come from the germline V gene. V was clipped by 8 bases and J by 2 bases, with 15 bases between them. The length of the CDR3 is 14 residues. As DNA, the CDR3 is TGTGCCAGCTCAATGGGGGCAGCTAACACTGAAGCTTTCTTT. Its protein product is CASSMGAANTEAFF.

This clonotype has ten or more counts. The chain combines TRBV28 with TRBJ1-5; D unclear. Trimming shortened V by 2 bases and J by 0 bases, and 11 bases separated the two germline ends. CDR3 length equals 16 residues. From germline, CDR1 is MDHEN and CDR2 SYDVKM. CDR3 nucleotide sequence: TGTGCCAGCAGTTTACTCTCGACGGTTAGCAATCAGCCCCAGCATTTT. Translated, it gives CASSLLSTVSNQPQHF.

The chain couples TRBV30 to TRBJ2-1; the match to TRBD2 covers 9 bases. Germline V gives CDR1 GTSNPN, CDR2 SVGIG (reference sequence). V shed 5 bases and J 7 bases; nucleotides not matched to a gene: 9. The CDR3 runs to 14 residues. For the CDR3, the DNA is TGTGCCTGGGTACTGGCGGGAGGGCCTAATGAGCAGTTCTTC. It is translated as CAWVLAGGPNEQFF.

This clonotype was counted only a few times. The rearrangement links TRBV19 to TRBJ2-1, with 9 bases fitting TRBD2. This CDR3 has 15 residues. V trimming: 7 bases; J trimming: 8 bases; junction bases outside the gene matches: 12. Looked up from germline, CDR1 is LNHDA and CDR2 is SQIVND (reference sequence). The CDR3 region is CASNPGTSLLDEQFF. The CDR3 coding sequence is TGTGCCAGTAACCCCGGGACTAGCCTTTTGGATGAGCAGTTCTTC. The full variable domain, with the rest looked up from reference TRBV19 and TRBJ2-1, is DGGITQSPKYLFRKEGQNVTLSCEQNLNHDAMYWYRQDPGQGLRLIYYSQIVNDFQKGDIAEGYSVSREKKESFPLTVTSAQKNPTAFYLCASNPGTSLLDEQFFGPGTRLTVL.

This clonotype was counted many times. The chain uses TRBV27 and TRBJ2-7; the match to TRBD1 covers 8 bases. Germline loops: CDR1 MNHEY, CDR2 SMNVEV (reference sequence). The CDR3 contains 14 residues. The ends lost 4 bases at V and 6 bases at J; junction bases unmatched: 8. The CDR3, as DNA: TGTGCCAGCAGTTCTTGGCAGGGGGCGGGCGAGCAGTACTTC. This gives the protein CASSSWQGAGEQYF.